This paragraph covers one T cell receptor (beta chain) sequence. The record originates from a study of blood T cell repertoires in COVID-19. Study in general: Whether acute or convalescent, the COVID-19 samples came from the United States, Italy and Spain. The cDNA or gDNA used as material had been derived from T cells, B-cell-depleted T cells, or PBMCs.

The CDR3 loop spans 14 amino acids. Trimming left V 4 bases short and J 2 bases short, with 9 bases between. The germline V gene has CDR1 MNHEY and CDR2 SMNVEV (reference sequence). Original analysis: For nucleated cells, counts were estimated from reference gene primer amplification. The protocol was immunoSEQ multiplex PCR, while the TCRdb copy is restricted to in-frame clones and leaves out a portion. V and J calls and clone size follow that table, whereas D and trimming were derived from the DNA. The table includes under 150,000 clones, 65% to 85% detected once. Material for sequencing was peripheral blood. This clonotype was sampled from a woman between 45 and 65 years old with acute or convalescent COVID-19. The rearrangement joins TRBV27 to TRBJ1-5; D might be TRBD1 (6 bases). The chain's CDR3 is CASSWAGGNQPQHF. CDR3 DNA sequence: TGTGCCAGCAGTTGGGCAGGGGGCAATCAGCCCCAGCATTTT.